These 30 T cell receptor beta chains originate from one sample sequenced in a study of cytomegalovirus exposure and HLA in healthy donors (dated by TCRdb to about 2017). Library prep was done by the immunoSEQ multiplex PCR assay. The table comes from immuneACCESS by way of TCRdb, which keeps in-frame sequences with V and J called. Part of the clones is missing from these tables; in studies checked, under half for an unresolved V gene and the rest for unknown reasons. The sample includes 150,000 to 200,000 clones, with roughly 86% observed a single time. More than 1.1% of the sample goes to the ten largest clones. The sequenced material came from PBMCs. These receptors were collected from a young woman in good health and CMV-seronegative.

The rearrangement links TRBV27 to TRBJ2-1; D may be TRBD2 (6 bases). Deletions cut 6 bases from V and 2 bases from J, with 23 bases between. The CDR3 has 18 residues. Germline V gene sequence: CDR1 MNHEY, CDR2 SMNVEV (reference sequence). The CDR3: CASRPEVAAGPTYNEQFF. The CDR3 nucleotides are TGTGCCAGCAGGCCCGAGGTGGCGGCGGGGCCCACCTACAATGAGCAGTTCTTC.

The chain has TRBV9 and TRBJ2-3; TRBD2 aligns across 11 bases. This CDR3 is built from 16 residues. Losses at the gene ends were 4 bases for V and 4 bases for J; bases not matched to a gene: 8. The V gene's germline CDR1 is SGDLS and CDR2 YYNGEE. The CDR3 nucleotides read TGTGCCAGCAGCCCCTATAGCGGGGGGGCAGCAGATACGCAGTATTTT. Its protein is CASSPYSGGAADTQYF.

This rearrangement joins TRBV10-3 to TRBJ2-2, with 7 nucleotides matching TRBD1. With V trimmed by 9 bases and J by 1 base, 8 bases remained unmatched. This CDR3 region has 15 residues. CDR1 is ENHRY and CDR2 is SYGVKD in the germline V gene. The CDR3 DNA is TGTGCCATTATACCGGGACAGCTGAACACCGGGGAGCTGTTTTTT. The encoded protein is CAIIPGQLNTGELFF.

The rearrangement uses TRBV6-5 and TRBJ2-2, with a weak D call TRBD2 (6 bases). This CDR3 is 15 amino acids long. V lost 2 bases and J 4 bases, leaving 11 bases between the germline ends. Per germline, CDR1 MNHEY and CDR2 SVGAGI. The chain's CDR3 is CASSYDGGPTGELFF. As DNA, the CDR3 is TGTGCCAGCAGTTACGACGGGGGACCCACCGGGGAGCTGTTTTTT.

This clone was seen just once. The chain combines TRBV6-1 with TRBJ1-2; 7 nucleotides line up with TRBD1. The CDR3 runs to 15 residues. V lost 1 base, J lost 3 bases, and 5 bases stayed unmatched. Germline values: CDR1 MNHNS, CDR2 SASEGT. CDR3 sequence: CASSEESGTDYGYTF. The CDR3, as DNA: TGTGCCAGCAGTGAAGAATCCGGGACAGACTATGGCTACACCTTC.

The table lists this clone with a count of one. This chain connects TRBV11-2 to TRBJ2-1; D call uncertain. The V gene lost 0 bases and the J gene lost 5 bases, with 8 bases spanning the gap. The germline gives CDR1 SGHAT, CDR2 FQNNGV. This CDR3 spans 14 amino acids. The CDR3 sequence: CASSLDFADNEQFF. CDR3 DNA sequence: TGTGCCAGCAGCTTAGATTTCGCGGACAATGAGCAGTTCTTC.

The sample holds a few counts of this clone. In DNA form, the CDR3 reads TGTGCCAGCAGTTACCCAGGGGAGGGCAATGAGCAGTTCTTC. It encodes CASSYPGEGNEQFF. This chain joins TRBV6-5 and TRBJ2-1, with D maybe TRBD2 (7 bases). The V gene's germline CDR1 is MNHEY and CDR2 SVGAGI. CDR3 length equals 14 residues. The V gene lost 2 bases and the J gene lost 6 bases, with 11 bases spanning the gap.

This clone appeared a single time. It is unclear where the CDR3 begins or ends on the DNA, so no DNA is shown, and the CDR3 is as TCRdb lists it. The chain recombines TRBV19 with TRBJ1-5; the table calls TRBD1, which could not be checked here. CDR1 and CDR2 (germline): LNHDA, SQIVND (reference sequence). The CDR3 has 15 amino acids, counting both end residues. CDR3 in amino acids: CASTSGQGFDQPQHF.

The chain recombines TRBV5-1 with TRBJ1-2, with 7 positions matching TRBD1. The CDR3 consists of 13 residues. The germline CDR1 and CDR2 sequences are SGHRS and YFSETQ. V lost 0 bases to trimming and J lost 6 bases; unmatched junction nucleotides: 2. CDR3 sequence: CASSLDGTDGYTF. The CDR3 coding sequence is TGCGCCAGCAGCTTGGACGGGACAGATGGCTACACCTTC.

V and J are TRBV28 and TRBJ2-3, with D unresolved. V lost 7 bases and J 0 bases, leaving 14 bases between the germline ends. Germline loops: CDR1 MDHEN, CDR2 SYDVKM. The CDR3 is made up of 15 amino acids. DNA of the CDR3: TGTGCCAGCATCCCTGGCCCGATTAGCACAGATACGCAGTATTTT. Translated, it gives CASIPGPISTDTQYF.

The rearrangement uses TRBV6-1 and TRBJ2-1; weak D call: TRBD1 (5 bases). CDR3 size: 12 residues. The germline gives CDR1 MNHNS, CDR2 SASEGT. V lost 2 bases and J lost 15, with 14 bases in between. The CDR3 DNA reads TGTGCCAGCAGTGAAACTGAACAGGTAGCGTTCTTC. Its translation: CASSETEQVAFF.

The chain links TRBV28 to TRBJ2-3, with 11 bases matching TRBD2. The germline V gene has CDR1 MDHEN and CDR2 SYDVKM. With 4 bases clipped from V and 6 bases from J, the junction kept 6 bases outside the gene matches. This CDR3 has 15 amino acids. CDR3 region: CASSSLAGGWDTQYF. The CDR3 DNA follows: TGTGCCAGCAGTTCCCTAGCGGGGGGCTGGGATACGCAGTATTTT. Variable domain in full (rest from reference TRBV28 and TRBJ2-3): DVKVTQSSRYLVKRTGEKVFLECVQDMDHENMFWYRQDPGLGLRLIYFSYDVKMKEKGDIPEGYSVSREKKERFSLILESASTNQTSMYLCASSSLAGGWDTQYFGPGTRLTVL.

This clone appeared once. The chain uses TRBV30 and TRBJ1-2; D gene ambiguous. The length of the CDR3 is 12 residues. CDR1 is GTSNPN and CDR2 is SVGIG in the germline V gene (reference sequence). Between the trimmed V and J ends, which lost 2 bases and 10 bases, there was a span of 14 bases. The CDR3 DNA follows: TGTGCCTGGAGTTTCCCGGGCGGGGTCTACACCTTC. Its protein product is CAWSFPGGVYTF.

This chain joins TRBV28 and TRBJ1-5; 7 nucleotides line up with TRBD1. V lost 3 bases, J lost 2 bases, and 10 bases stayed unmatched. The CDR3 length is 17 residues. Germline V gives CDR1 MDHEN, CDR2 SYDVKM. The CDR3 region has the DNA TGTGCCAGCAGTTTCAATCGGGACAGCGCCGGCAATCAGCCCCAGCATTTT. It yields the protein CASSFNRDSAGNQPQHF.

This clone was observed a few times. This chain joins TRBV30 and TRBJ2-7, with 9 bases aligning to TRBD1. V lost 1 base, J lost 5 bases, and 6 bases stayed unmatched. The CDR3 runs 14 residues. The germline CDR1 and CDR2 sequences are GTSNPN and SVGIG (reference sequence). CDR3 DNA sequence: TGTGCCTGGAGTGGGGACAGGGCTAGCCACGAGCAGTACTTC. Translated, it gives CAWSGDRASHEQYF.

V is TRBV29-1 and J is TRBJ2-7; 12 bases align to TRBD2. The length of the CDR3 is 14 residues. CDR1 and CDR2 from the germline V gene are SQVTM and ANQGSEA. J gave up 1 base and V 6 bases, and 4 bases lay outside the gene matches. The CDR3 here is CSVGTSGRSYEQYF. The CDR3 DNA sequence: TGCAGCGTCGGTACTAGCGGGAGGTCCTACGAGCAGTACTTC.

This chain links TRBV19 with TRBJ2-5, with a weak D call TRBD2 (5 bases). The V gene's germline CDR1 is LNHDA and CDR2 SQIVND (reference sequence). The CDR3 consists of 13 residues. V was cut by 3 bases and J by 5 bases, with 10 bases left in between. The CDR3 protein is CASSMGARETQYF. CDR3 DNA sequence: TGTGCCAGTAGTATGGGAGCCAGGGAGACCCAGTACTTC. The whole variable domain, remainder taken from reference TRBV19 and TRBJ2-5, is DGGITQSPKYLFRKEGQNVTLSCEQNLNHDAMYWYRQDPGQGLRLIYYSQIVNDFQKGDIAEGYSVSREKKESFPLTVTSAQKNPTAFYLCASSMGARETQYFGPGTRLLVL.

This rearrangement joins TRBV6-1 to TRBJ2-3, with 10 bases identical to TRBD2. V gave up 4 bases and J gave up 4 bases; unmatched junction bases: 2. Germline V gives CDR1 MNHNS, CDR2 SASEGT. CDR3 length equals 14 residues. The CDR3 nucleotides read TGTGCCAGCAGTGCAGCGGGGGGGTCAGATACGCAGTATTTT. Translating gives CASSAAGGSDTQYF.

This chain connects TRBV11-2 to TRBJ1-5; D remains ambiguous. Per the germline V gene, CDR1 is SGHAT and CDR2 is FQNNGV. The CDR3 is made up of 14 amino acids. Trimming left V 5 bases short and J 6 bases short, with 14 bases between. The CDR3 DNA is TGTGCCAGCAGCCCCGCGTCTGGGCGTCAGCCCCAGCATTTT. As protein: CASSPASGRQPQHF.

As for this clone: The sample has other DNA sequences that encode this CDR3 too. The V and J genes are TRBV7-9 and TRBJ2-7; no definite D call. Germline V gives CDR1 SEHNR, CDR2 FQNEAQ (reference sequence). The CDR3 sequence is 11 residues long. The V and J ends lost 4 bases and 5 bases respectively, with 6 bases between them. CDR3 nucleotides: TGTGCCAGCAGCTCCCGTGACGAGCAGTACTTC. This gives the protein CASSSRDEQYF.

The V call is TRBV30, the J call TRBJ2-1; 12 bases are a match to TRBD1. Germline V gives CDR1 GTSNPN, CDR2 SVGIG (reference sequence). Trimming took 1 base from V and 0 from J; bases not matched to a gene: 19. CDR3 length: 22 amino acids. Here the CDR3 reads CAWSGRGWDRGPHPSSYNEQFF. The CDR3 DNA is TGTGCCTGGAGTGGACGCGGGTGGGACAGGGGGCCTCACCCCAGCTCCTACAATGAGCAGTTCTTC. Using reference TRBV30 and TRBJ2-1 for the parts outside the CDR3, the full variable domain is SQTIHQWPATLVQPVGSPLSLECTVEGTSNPNLYWYRQAAGRGLQLLFYSVGIGQISSEVPQNLSASRPQDRQFILSSKKLLLSDSGFYLCAWSGRGWDRGPHPSSYNEQFFGPGTRLTVL.

This sequence joins TRBV7-3 and TRBJ2-5, with 9 bases that match TRBD2. The CDR3 length is 16 residues. Germline values: CDR1 SGHTA, CDR2 FQGTGA. The junction had 12 bases not matched to a gene; V was cut back by 5 bases and J by 5 bases. The CDR3 DNA is TGTGCCAGCAGCCGGGAAGGGGGACTAGCCTCCGAGACCCAGTACTTC. Protein: CASSREGGLASETQYF.

V gene TRBV5-1 combines with J gene TRBJ1-5, with D tentatively TRBD1 (5 bases). This CDR3 contains 15 residues. The germline gives CDR1 SGHRS, CDR2 YFSETQ. The V gene lost 0 bases and the J gene lost 4 bases, with 11 bases spanning the gap. Here the CDR3 DNA reads TGCGCCAGCAGCTTGGATGCCAAGGGGAATCAGCCCCAGCATTTT. It specifies CASSLDAKGNQPQHF.

DNA of the CDR3: TGTGCCACCAGCAGAGTAGACAGGGGGCCCTATGGCTACACCTTC. It translates to CATSRVDRGPYGYTF. The V gene is TRBV15, the J gene TRBJ1-2, with 10 bases matching TRBD1. This CDR3 has 15 residues. Trimming at V came to 1 base and at J to 4 bases, leaving 3 bases not matched to a gene. The germline V gene encodes CDR1 LNHNV and CDR2 YYDKDF (reference sequence).

V usage is TRBV11-3 and J usage is TRBJ2-2; possible D gene TRBD2, 5 bases. CDR1 and CDR2 (germline): SGHNT, YENEEA. The CDR3 totals 16 residues. Deletions cut 3 bases from V and 1 base from J, with 12 bases between. This CDR3 is CASSFGGGGNTGELFF. CDR3 sequence (DNA): TGTGCCAGCAGCTTCGGCGGAGGAGGGAACACCGGGGAGCTGTTTTTT. The whole variable domain, filled in from reference TRBV11-3 and TRBJ2-2, reads EAGVVQSPRYKIIEKKQPVAFWCNPISGHNTLYWYLQNLGQGPELLIRYENEEAVDDSQLPKDRFSAERLKGVDSTLKIQPAELGDSAVYLCASSFGGGGNTGELFFGEGSRLTVL.

This clone was found a few times. The J gene is TRBJ2-2, the V gene TRBV7-3; a weak D match, TRBD1 (6 bases). This CDR3 has 13 residues. The V and J ends lost 5 bases and 7 bases respectively, with 11 bases between them. Per germline, CDR1 SGHTA and CDR2 FQGTGA. The CDR3 loop reads CASSAATGGELFF. The DNA for the CDR3 is TGTGCCAGCAGCGCCGCGACAGGCGGGGAGCTGTTTTTT.

The V call is TRBV19, the J call TRBJ2-3, with 10 positions matching TRBD1. The CDR3 contains 16 residues. The germline V gene has CDR1 LNHDA and CDR2 SQIVND (reference sequence). V lost 6 bases and J lost 1; bases outside the gene matches: 7. The CDR3 spells CASRQPGQGRTDTQYF. Here the CDR3 DNA reads TGTGCCAGTAGACAACCGGGACAGGGGCGCACAGATACGCAGTATTTT. The full variable domain, its missing parts supplied by reference TRBV19 and TRBJ2-3, is DGGITQSPKYLFRKEGQNVTLSCEQNLNHDAMYWYRQDPGQGLRLIYYSQIVNDFQKGDIAEGYSVSREKKESFPLTVTSAQKNPTAFYLCASRQPGQGRTDTQYFGPGTRLTVL.

The chain joins TRBV7-6 to TRBJ1-2; TRBD1 might be the D (5 bases). This CDR3 contains 13 residues. CDR1 is SGHVS, CDR2 FNYEAQ, per germline. Trimming pared 8 bases from V and 4 bases from J, leaving 14 bases between. The chain's CDR3 is CASWGGDSYGYTF. CDR3 in DNA: TGTGCCAGCTGGGGAGGGGATAGCTATGGCTACACCTTC.

This chain uses TRBV2 with TRBJ1-2; a possible D gene is TRBD1 (5 bases). In germline, CDR1 is SNHLY, CDR2 FYNNEI. V gave up 8 bases and J gave up 6 bases, with 22 bases separating them. There are 15 residues in the CDR3. DNA of the CDR3: TGTGCCAGCTCCCTGGGGGGGGGAACAGGAAATGGCTACACCTTC. Translation: CASSLGGGTGNGYTF.

The chain is built from TRBV29-1 and TRBJ2-2; weak D call: TRBD1 (5 bases). V was clipped by 5 bases and J by 6 bases, with 16 bases between them. CDR1 and CDR2 (germline): SQVTM, ANQGSEA. The CDR3 runs 14 residues. In nucleotides, the CDR3 is TGCAGCGTTCTCACAGGCGACGGTTCCGGGGAGCTGTTTTTT. It codes for CSVLTGDGSGELFF.